The 7 T cell receptor beta chains presented below share a single source sample, sequenced in a study of human thymus T cells. Thymus was obtained from resections taken during corrective heart surgery. Assay: immunoSEQ multiplex PCR; the TCRdb copy retains only in-frame clones and omits some. The table has fewer than 85,000 clones, 85% to 95% seen once. Sequenced input: thymus tissue. The receptors shown here come from a girl younger than two with a congenital heart defect but otherwise immunologically healthy.

V gene TRBV25-1 combines with J gene TRBJ1-5, with D tentatively TRBD1 (6 bases). The CDR3 has 15 residues. Germline assignment: CDR1 MGHDK and CDR2 SYGVNS. V was cut by 3 bases and J by 7 bases, with 16 bases left in between. CDR3 loop: CASSEDQGGGQPQHF. DNA for the CDR3: TGTGCCAGCAGTGAGGATCAGGGAGGGGGGCAGCCCCAGCATTTT.

The chain recombines TRBV9 with TRBJ2-1; 11 nucleotides match TRBD1. The CDR3 covers 17 residues. Germline CDR1 and CDR2: SGDLS and YYNGEE. Trimming at V came to 4 bases and at J to 9 bases, leaving 15 bases not matched to a gene. Written as DNA, the CDR3 is TGTGCCAGCAGCCGGGGGCTGGGAGGACAGGGGGCTGGTGAGCAGTTCTTC. Translating it yields CASSRGLGGQGAGEQFF.

The chain combines TRBV2 with TRBJ1-5; possible D gene TRBD1, 6 bases. The CDR3 has 14 residues. CDR1 is SNHLY and CDR2 is FYNNEI in the germline V gene. V lost 6 bases, J lost 2 bases, and 11 bases lay in between. The CDR3: CASRGAGCNQPQHF. CDR3 bases: TGTGCCAGCAGGGGGGCAGGCTGCAATCAGCCCCAGCATTTT.

In DNA, the CDR3 is TGTGCCAGCAGCCCCCTCGGGGGCGGGAGGGCCTGGGAGACCCAGTACTTC. It translates to CASSPLGGGRAWETQYF. The chain carries TRBV9 and TRBJ2-5; TRBD2 matches at 9 bases. The CDR3 contains 17 residues. Germline V CDR1 and CDR2: SGDLS, YYNGEE. V was pared by 4 bases and J by 5 bases, with 15 bases of the junction left unmatched.

The chain links TRBV29-1 to TRBJ2-1, with D hard to call. CDR1 and CDR2 (germline): SQVTM, ANQGSEA. Trimming shortened V by 3 bases and J by 0 bases, and 15 bases separated the two germline ends. CDR3 length: 16 amino acids. The DNA of the CDR3 is TGCAGCGTTGACCCCTCCGATCAGGACTCCTACAATGAGCAGTTCTTC. It specifies CSVDPSDQDSYNEQFF.

The chain is built from TRBV29-1 and TRBJ2-3; 9 nucleotides agree with TRBD2. This CDR3 contains 16 residues. Germline CDR1 reads SQVTM; CDR2 reads ANQGSEA. V was clipped by 3 bases and J by 0 bases; unmatched bases: 7. CDR3 bases: TGCAGCGTTGAGATTAGCGGGAGCGCTAGCACAGATACGCAGTATTTT. It translates to CSVEISGSASTDTQYF.

V is TRBV6-5 and J is TRBJ1-2; 8 bases are a match to TRBD1. The CDR3 length is 12 residues. J was trimmed by 9 bases and V by 5 bases; bases with no gene match: 5. CDR1 MNHEY and CDR2 SVGAGI come from the germline V gene. The CDR3 DNA is TGTGCCAGCAGTCCTCGACAGGGGAGCTACACCTTC. It encodes CASSPRQGSYTF.